This T cell receptor (beta chain) was sequenced in a study of blood T cell repertoires in COVID-19. At the level of the study: In each case, the material was cDNA or gDNA derived from T cells, B-cell-depleted T cells, or PBMCs.

V lost 5 bases to trimming and J lost 0 bases; unmatched junction nucleotides: 8. The CDR3 contains 17 residues. Germline CDR1 and CDR2: LNHDA and SQIVND (reference sequence). Study processing details: Reference gene primers were amplified, and this amplification served to estimate nucleated cell counts. Repertoires were generated with immunoSEQ multiplex PCR, while TCRdb's copy carries only in-frame clones and drops some. V and J calls and clone size are as listed in that table; D and trimming were resolved from the DNA. This repertoire shows roughly 180,000 clones, 84% found once; its top ten account for more than 7.5%.

The origin of this receptor is a man aged 40-49 years who had recovered from COVID-19. The gene calls are TRBV19 and TRBJ2-1; 9 bases align to TRBD2. Material: peripheral blood. Here the CDR3 reads CASSWASGASSYNEQFF. The CDR3 bases are TGTGCCAGTAGTTGGGCTAGCGGGGCGAGCTCCTACAATGAGCAGTTCTTC.